This T cell receptor (beta chain) was documented in a study of tumor-infiltrating lymphocytes in primary liver carcinoma. From approximately 20-30 mg of unsorted bulk tissue, DNA and RNA were co-extracted together. Comments on this clonotype: Its antigen is unidentified. One junction end disagrees with the germline gene, perhaps due to a read error.

TCR beta cDNA was made from around 460 ng total RNA with a constant-region primer. Three nested multiplex PCR rounds, a slightly modified ARM-PCR method, built the TCR beta libraries. Primers for the first two PCR rounds were TRBV1-TRBV30 forward primers and a C-beta reverse primer (approximately 10 cycles per round). TCRdb processed the multiplex PCR reads anew with MiXCR; each CDR3 protein has one entry. Of roughly 190,000 distinct CDR3 sequences in the sample, around four fifths were seen once. Per germline, CDR1 MNHNS and CDR2 SASEGT. The CDR3 loop spans 15 amino acids. Study-wide points: A small share of top clones, only about 7-24%, was found in all five tumor regions.

V usage is TRBV6-1 and J usage is TRBJ2-1; D perhaps matches TRBD2 (6 bases). Sequences were obtained from tumor tissue from primary liver carcinoma. The receptor's source is a man in his forties with primary liver carcinoma and hepatitis B virus infection. CDR3 amino acids: CANSEETGEYNEQFF. CDR3 nucleotides: TGTGCCAACAGTGAAGAAACGGGAGAATACAATGAGCAGTTCTTC.